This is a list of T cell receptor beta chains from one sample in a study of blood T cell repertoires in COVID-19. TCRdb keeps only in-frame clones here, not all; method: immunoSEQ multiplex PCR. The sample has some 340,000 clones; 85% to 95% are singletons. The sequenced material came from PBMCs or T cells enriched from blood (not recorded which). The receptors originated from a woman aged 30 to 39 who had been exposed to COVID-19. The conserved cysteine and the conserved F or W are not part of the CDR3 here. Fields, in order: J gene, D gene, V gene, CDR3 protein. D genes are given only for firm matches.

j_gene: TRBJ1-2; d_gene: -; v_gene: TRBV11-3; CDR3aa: ASSLDHGRAYGYT
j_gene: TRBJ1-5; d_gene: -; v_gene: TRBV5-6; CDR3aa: ASSYNRRQPQH
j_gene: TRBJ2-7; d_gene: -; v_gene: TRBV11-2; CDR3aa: ASSARGPYEQY
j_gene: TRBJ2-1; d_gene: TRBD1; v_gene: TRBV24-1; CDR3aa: ATSDFETGYNEQF
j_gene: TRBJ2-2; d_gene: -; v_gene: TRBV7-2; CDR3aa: ASSPYINTGELF
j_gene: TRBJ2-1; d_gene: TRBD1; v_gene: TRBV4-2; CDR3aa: ASSLWGQGDDEQF
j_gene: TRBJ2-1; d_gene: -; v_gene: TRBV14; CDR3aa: ASSPRPDNLVDEQF
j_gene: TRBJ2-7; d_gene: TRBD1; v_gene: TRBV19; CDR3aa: ASSLRGQGTYEQY
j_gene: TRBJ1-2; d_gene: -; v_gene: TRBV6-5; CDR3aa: ASSPPGQKAAYT
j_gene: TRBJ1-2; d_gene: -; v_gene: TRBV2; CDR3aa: ASSESREGGYT
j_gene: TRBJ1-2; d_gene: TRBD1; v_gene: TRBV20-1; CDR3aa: SARHRGGYT
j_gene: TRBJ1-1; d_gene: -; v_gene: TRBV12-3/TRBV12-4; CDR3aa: ASSQREVAF
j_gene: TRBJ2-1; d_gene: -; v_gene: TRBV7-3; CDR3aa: ASSLTSTGSSYNEQF
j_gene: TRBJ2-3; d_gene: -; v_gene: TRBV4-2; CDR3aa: ASSPLDTDTQY
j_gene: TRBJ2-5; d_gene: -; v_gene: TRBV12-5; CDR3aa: ASGLVDWYQETQY
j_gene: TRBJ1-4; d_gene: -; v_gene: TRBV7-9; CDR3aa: ASSLARDSEKLF
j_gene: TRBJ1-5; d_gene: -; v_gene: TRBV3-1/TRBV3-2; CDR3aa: ASSQGRGTQPQH
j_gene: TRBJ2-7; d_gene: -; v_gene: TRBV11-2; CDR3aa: ASSLGLVVEQY
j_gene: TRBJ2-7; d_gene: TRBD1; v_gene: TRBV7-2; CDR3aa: ASSSTTGVGDEQY
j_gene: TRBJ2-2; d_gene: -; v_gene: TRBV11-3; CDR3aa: ASSLDRGGAGELF
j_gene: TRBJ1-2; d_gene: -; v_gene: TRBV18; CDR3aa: ASSRTPGEDGYT
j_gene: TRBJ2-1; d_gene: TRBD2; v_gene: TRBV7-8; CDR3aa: ASSSGLAGGKNNEQF
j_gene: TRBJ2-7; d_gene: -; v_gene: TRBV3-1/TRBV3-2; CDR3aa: ASSPGQGSYEQY
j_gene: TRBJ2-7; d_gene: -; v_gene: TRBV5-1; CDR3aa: ASSLNTGTYEQY
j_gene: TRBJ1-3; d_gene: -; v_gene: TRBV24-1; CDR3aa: ATSNTRTAGNTIY
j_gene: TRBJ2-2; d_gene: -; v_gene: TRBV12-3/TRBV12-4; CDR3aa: ASSPGNTGELF
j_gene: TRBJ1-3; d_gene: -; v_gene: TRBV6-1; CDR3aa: ASSESGTTGNTIY
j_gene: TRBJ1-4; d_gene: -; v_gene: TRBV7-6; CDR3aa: ASSLTRPWVANEKLF
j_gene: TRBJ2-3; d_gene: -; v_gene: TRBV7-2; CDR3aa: ASSLSVALMANTQY
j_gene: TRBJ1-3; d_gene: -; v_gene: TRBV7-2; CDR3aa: ASSLGGGGGNTIY
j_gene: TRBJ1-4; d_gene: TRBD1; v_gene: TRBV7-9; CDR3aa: ASSFSTGINEKLF
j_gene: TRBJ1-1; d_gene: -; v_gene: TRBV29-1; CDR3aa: SVDLGADTEAF
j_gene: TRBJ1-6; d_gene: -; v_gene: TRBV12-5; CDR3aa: ASGLVRTAPIHNSPLH
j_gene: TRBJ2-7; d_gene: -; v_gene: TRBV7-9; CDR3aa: ASSLQAGDLDPRQY
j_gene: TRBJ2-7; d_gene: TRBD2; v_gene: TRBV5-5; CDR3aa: ASSPTSGEQY
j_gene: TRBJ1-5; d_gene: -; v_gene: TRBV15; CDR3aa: ATSRDRRTTNQPQH
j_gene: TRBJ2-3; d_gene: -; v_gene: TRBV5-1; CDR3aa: ASSLGLIWAGTTDTQY
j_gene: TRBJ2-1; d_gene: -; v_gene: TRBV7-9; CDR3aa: ASSFPGVRSYGSYNEQF
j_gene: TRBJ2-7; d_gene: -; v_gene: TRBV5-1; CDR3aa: ASSLVQGSVAYEQY
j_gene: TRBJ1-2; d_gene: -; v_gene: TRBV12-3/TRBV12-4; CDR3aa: ASSFGQPPAQT
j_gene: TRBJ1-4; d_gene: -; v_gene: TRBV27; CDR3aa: ASSAQGTTNEKLF
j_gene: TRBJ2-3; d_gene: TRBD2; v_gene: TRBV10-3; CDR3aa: AITSGGADTQY
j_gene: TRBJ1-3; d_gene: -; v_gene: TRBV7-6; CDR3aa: ASSVSGGLAGNTIY
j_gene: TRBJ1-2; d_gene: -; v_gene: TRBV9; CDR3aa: ASSNIHDRLNYGYT
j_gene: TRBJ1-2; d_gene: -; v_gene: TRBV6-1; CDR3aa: ASSEHKGSYGYT
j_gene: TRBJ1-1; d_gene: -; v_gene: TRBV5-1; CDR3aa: ASSSQPGNTEAF
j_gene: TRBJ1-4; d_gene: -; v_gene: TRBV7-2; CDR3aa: ASSSHQGRPGEKLF
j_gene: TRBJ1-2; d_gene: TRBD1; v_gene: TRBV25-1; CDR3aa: ASTILPGQGADGYT
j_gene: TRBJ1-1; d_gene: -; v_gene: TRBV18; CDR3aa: ASSPLGSTEAF
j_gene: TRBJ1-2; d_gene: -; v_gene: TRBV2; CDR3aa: ASRLSDYGYT
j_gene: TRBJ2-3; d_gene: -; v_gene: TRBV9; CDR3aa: ASSQSGSTDTQY
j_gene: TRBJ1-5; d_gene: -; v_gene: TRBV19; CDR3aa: ASTRETGNQPQH
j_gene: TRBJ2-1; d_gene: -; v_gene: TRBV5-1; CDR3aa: ASSSDRSWGEQF
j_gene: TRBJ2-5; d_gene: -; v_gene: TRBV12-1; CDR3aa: ASSTDTGGRGETQY
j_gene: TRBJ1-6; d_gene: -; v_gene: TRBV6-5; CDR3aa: ASSRQNSPLH
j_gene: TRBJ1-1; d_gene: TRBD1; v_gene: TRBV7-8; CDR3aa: ASSRTGTTEAF
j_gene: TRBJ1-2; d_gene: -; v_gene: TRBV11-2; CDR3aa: ASSFTGDYGYT
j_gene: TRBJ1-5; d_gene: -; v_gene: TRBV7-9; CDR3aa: ASSRQVSNQPQH
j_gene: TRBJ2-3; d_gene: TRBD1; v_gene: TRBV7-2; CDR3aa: ASSSQGFPADTQY